This TCR beta chain derives from a study of CD8 T cells in Susac syndrome. Study outcomes and limitations: As the study acknowledged, the number of individuals in its TCR sequencing and HLA analysis was relatively small.

Turning to this clonotype: Antigen unknown.

Germline CDR1 is MNHEY and CDR2 is SMNVEV (reference sequence). The CDR3 sequence is 15 residues long. The V end lost 0 bases, the J end lost 0 bases, and 6 bases lay between the germline ends. An input of 0.5 to 1 ug of RNA was subjected to reverse transcription using random hexamers. The CDR3 of TCR beta was amplified by immunoSEQ multiplex PCR across 54 Vbeta and 13 Jbeta. TCRdb re-analysed the immunoSEQ multiplex PCR reads in MiXCR, keeping a single row per CDR3 protein. The sample contains around 150,000 distinct CDR3 sequences, approximately 94% of which appear only once. V is TRBV27 and J is TRBJ2-4; D call uncertain. Source material: CD4+ T cells from PBMCs. This TCR derives from a human donor with Susac syndrome. Here the CDR3 DNA reads TGTGCCAGCAGTTTATCGTTCATAGCCAAAAACATTCAGTACTTC. Translation: CASSLSFIAKNIQYF.